This T cell receptor (beta chain) was sequenced for a study of blood T cell repertoires in COVID-19. J gave up 4 bases and V 2 bases, and 3 bases lay outside the gene matches. Germline assignment: CDR1 SNHLY and CDR2 FYNNEI. CDR3 size: 15 residues. Produced via immunoSEQ multiplex PCR; TCRdb's table is partial and in-frame only. The sample lists 150,000 to 200,000 clones, over 75% occurring once. Individuals aged about 18 to 90 years were recruited from approximately 24 US areas. V is TRBV2 and J is TRBJ2-1; 9 nucleotides match TRBD2. The source material was PBMCs or T cells enriched from blood (not recorded which). The clonotype originates from a man aged 45-65 years who had recovered from COVID-19. The CDR3 spells CASSERTSAYNEQFF. CDR3 in DNA: TGTGCCAGCAGTGAAAGGACTAGCGCATACAATGAGCAGTTCTTC.